These T cell receptor beta chains were read from a single sample in a study of beta chain features in type 1 diabetes. Clones were read by immunoSEQ multiplex PCR, and TCRdb kept only the in-frame ones, dropping some. The sample shows roughly 400,000 clones, about 16% of them seen only once. Sequencing was done on a sample of naive CD4+ T cells from blood. Receptors originate from a woman aged 18-30 years in good health. Both conserved end residues are part of each CDR3. Each record gives: J gene, clone size, V gene, D gene, CDR3 protein, CDR3 DNA. The D gene is left open where the match is weak. Clone size is shown for a subset of rows, as once, few, many or a class of expanded clone.

J gene: TRBJ1-1
clone size: NA
V gene: TRBV10-3
D gene: NA
CDR3 protein: CAISEKGAGTEAFF
CDR3 DNA: TGTGCCATCAGTGAGAAGGGAGCAGGCACTGAAGCTTTCTTT

J gene: TRBJ2-1
clone size: NA
V gene: TRBV29-1
D gene: TRBD2
CDR3 protein: CSVGGLAGDLGPFF
CDR3 DNA: TGCAGCGTTGGGGGGCTAGCGGGAGACTTAGGTCCGTTCTTC

J gene: TRBJ2-1
clone size: NA
V gene: TRBV11-2
D gene: TRBD2
CDR3 protein: CASSLIAGPYNEQFF
CDR3 DNA: TGTGCCAGCAGCTTAATAGCGGGACCCTACAATGAGCAGTTCTTC

J gene: TRBJ2-7
clone size: NA
V gene: TRBV7-6
D gene: TRBD1
CDR3 protein: CASSSGTGSSYEQYF
CDR3 DNA: TGTGCCAGCAGTTCTGGGACAGGAAGCTCCTACGAGCAGTACTTC

J gene: TRBJ2-1
clone size: few
V gene: TRBV2
D gene: TRBD1
CDR3 protein: CASREDRGPGGEQFF
CDR3 DNA: TGTGCCAGCAGAGAAGACAGGGGGCCCGGCGGTGAGCAGTTCTTC

J gene: TRBJ1-3
clone size: NA
V gene: TRBV15
D gene: NA
CDR3 protein: CATSSVFSGNTIYF
CDR3 DNA: TGTGCCACCAGCTCGGTCTTCTCTGGAAACACCATATATTTT

J gene: TRBJ2-2
clone size: few
V gene: TRBV30
D gene: NA
CDR3 protein: CAWTSRRLANTGELFF
CDR3 DNA: TGTGCCTGGACCTCCAGGAGGCTAGCGAACACCGGGGAGCTGTTTTTT

J gene: TRBJ2-1
clone size: few
V gene: TRBV4-3
D gene: TRBD1
CDR3 protein: CASSLGQENNEQFF
CDR3 DNA: TGCGCCAGCAGCCTAGGACAGGAAAACAATGAGCAGTTCTTC

J gene: TRBJ2-1
clone size: few
V gene: TRBV19
D gene: TRBD2
CDR3 protein: CASKLAGNNEQFF
CDR3 DNA: TGTGCCAGTAAACTAGCGGGAAACAATGAGCAGTTCTTC

J gene: TRBJ2-6
clone size: few
V gene: TRBV4-1
D gene: NA
CDR3 protein: CASSQVLSGANVLTF
CDR3 DNA: TGCGCCAGCAGCCAAGTTTTATCTGGGGCCAACGTCCTGACTTTC

J gene: TRBJ2-5
clone size: few
V gene: TRBV30
D gene: TRBD2
CDR3 protein: CAWLKAGVGETQYF
CDR3 DNA: TGTGCCTGGTTAAAAGCGGGAGTGGGAGAGACCCAGTACTTC

J gene: TRBJ2-1
clone size: NA
V gene: TRBV18
D gene: NA
CDR3 protein: CASSLVDGSSYNEQFF
CDR3 DNA: TGTGCCAGCTCCCTTGTCGACGGGAGCTCCTACAATGAGCAGTTCTTC

J gene: TRBJ2-7
clone size: NA
V gene: TRBV5-6
D gene: TRBD2
CDR3 protein: CASRLAGVFEQYF
CDR3 DNA: TGTGCCAGCAGACTAGCGGGAGTCTTCGAGCAGTACTTC

J gene: TRBJ1-1
clone size: few
V gene: TRBV19
D gene: TRBD1
CDR3 protein: CASSTDRTNTEAFF
CDR3 DNA: TGTGCCAGTAGTACGGACAGGACGAACACTGAAGCTTTCTTT

J gene: TRBJ1-1
clone size: few
V gene: TRBV30
D gene: NA
CDR3 protein: CAWRATPGVLNTEAFF
CDR3 DNA: TGTGCCTGGAGGGCGACCCCCGGGGTCCTGAACACTGAAGCTTTCTTT

J gene: TRBJ1-1
clone size: NA
V gene: TRBV11-2
D gene: NA
CDR3 protein: CASSPGGRQGRKAFF
CDR3 DNA: TGTGCCAGCAGCCCAGGTGGGCGGCAGGGAAGAAAAGCTTTCTTT

J gene: TRBJ2-3
clone size: NA
V gene: TRBV27
D gene: NA
CDR3 protein: CASRRGSTDTQYF
CDR3 DNA: TGTGCCTCCCGGCGGGGTTCGACAGATACGCAGTATTTT